The 19 T cell receptor beta chains in this list originate from one sample, sequenced in a study of CD8+ T cells in alopecia areata. Noted treatment: oral pan-JAK inhibitor, 5-10 mg twice daily. Sequencing templates came from extracted RNA that was reverse transcribed into cDNA. The assay was immunoSEQ multiplex PCR, and TCRdb's table has in-frame clones only and misses some. The sample includes 150,000 to 200,000 clones, about 60% of them seen just once. The sample was CD8+ T cells sorted from blood, taken at week 24, from a patient treated with tofacitinib. These receptors were obtained from a human donor with alopecia areata.

V and J are TRBV6-5 and TRBJ2-7; 7 nucleotides agree with TRBD2. The CDR3 consists of 15 residues. Germline V gene data show CDR1 as MNHEY and CDR2 as SVGAGI. V was pared by 4 bases and J by 1 base, with 7 bases of the junction left unmatched. The CDR3 spells CASSLGRGLSYEQYF. The CDR3 DNA reads as TGTGCCAGCAGTTTAGGGAGGGGTCTATCCTACGAGCAGTACTTC.

The rearrangement joins TRBV27 to TRBJ1-2; no definite D call. The germline CDR1 and CDR2 sequences are MNHEY and SMNVEV (reference sequence). CDR3 length equals 10 residues. Trimming shortened V by 8 bases and J by 10 bases, and 11 bases separated the two germline ends. The DNA for the CDR3 is TGTGCCAGCGGCGGACCCTCCTACACCTTC. Amino acid sequence: CASGGPSYTF.

The genes are TRBV4-1 and TRBJ1-6; D gene uncertain. Germline CDR1 reads MGHRA; CDR2 reads YSYEKL. The CDR3 runs to 16 residues. The V gene lost 0 bases and the J gene lost 4 bases, with 10 bases spanning the gap. CDR3 DNA: TGCGCCAGCAGCCAAGAGGCAACCACGTATAATTCACCCCTCCACTTT. Its translation: CASSQEATTYNSPLHF.

This clone has only a few counts. The V gene is TRBV12-5, the J gene TRBJ2-1, with 10 bases identical to TRBD1. Germline assignment: CDR1 LGHNT and CDR2 FRNRAP. The J segment lost 4 bases and the V segment lost 1 base, leaving 4 bases of the junction unmatched. The CDR3 totals 16 residues. This CDR3 reads CASGLGDRGPYNEQFF. In nucleotides, the CDR3 is TGTGCTAGTGGTTTGGGGGACAGGGGCCCTTACAATGAGCAGTTCTTC.

The chain recombines TRBV6-9 with TRBJ1-4, with no clear D. Per the germline V gene, CDR1 is MNHGY and CDR2 is SVAAGI. The CDR3 runs to 10 residues. V was trimmed by 7 bases and J by 6 bases, leaving 3 bases between them. CDR3 region: CASTHEKLFF. DNA for the CDR3: TGTGCCAGCACACATGAAAAACTGTTTTTT.

This clone was found a few times. V is TRBV6-1 and J is TRBJ2-1, with D unresolved. CDR1 is MNHNS, CDR2 SASEGT, per germline. The CDR3 extends over 15 amino acids. Trimming removed 1 base from V and 5 bases from J, with 12 bases in between. CDR3 coding DNA: TGTGCCAGCAGTGAAGGGTCCTCCCGCCACAATGAGCAGTTCTTC. This encodes CASSEGSSRHNEQFF.

This clone was seen more than once but under ten times. The chain employs TRBV2 and TRBJ2-1; no firm D call. This CDR3 has 10 amino acids. CDR1 and CDR2 (germline): SNHLY, FYNNEI. V lost 7 bases and J lost 8, with 6 bases in between. CDR3 protein: CASIRHEQFF. The DNA of the CDR3 is TGTGCCAGCATCAGGCATGAGCAGTTCTTC.

The chain is built from TRBV30 and TRBJ2-7; 9 nucleotides line up with TRBD1. CDR3 length: 17 amino acids. Losses at the gene ends were 5 bases for V and 3 bases for J; bases not matched to a gene: 17. CDR1 GTSNPN and CDR2 SVGIG come from the germline V gene (reference sequence). In nucleotides, the CDR3 is TGTGCCTGGGCTAACACCCTGGGGGACAGGGCTCTCTACGAGCAGTACTTC. Translated: CAWANTLGDRALYEQYF.

Only one count was recorded for this clone. V gene TRBV9 combines with J gene TRBJ1-2; 9 bases line up with TRBD1. V lost 7 bases and J lost 7; bases outside the gene matches: 5. The CDR3 is 12 amino acids. The germline gives CDR1 SGDLS, CDR2 YYNGEE. In DNA, the CDR3 is TGTGCCAGCCGGGACAGGGTATCTGGCTACACCTTC. Protein sequence: CASRDRVSGYTF. The full variable domain, in which reference TRBV9 and TRBJ1-2 provide the parts outside the CDR3, is DSGVTQTPKHLITATGQRVTLRCSPRSGDLSVYWYQQSLDQGLQFLIQYYNGEERAKGNILERFSAQQFPDLHSELNLSSLELGDSALYFCASRDRVSGYTFGSGTRLTVV.

The chain has TRBV30 and TRBJ2-7; TRBD1 or TRBD2 may be the D gene (6 bases each). Per the germline V gene, CDR1 is GTSNPN and CDR2 is SVGIG (reference sequence). The CDR3 has 15 residues. V was shortened by 2 bases and J by 3 bases, with 17 bases between the two germline ends. CDR3 residues: CAWSTGASARYEQYF. In DNA form, the CDR3 reads TGTGCCTGGAGTACGGGGGCATCTGCCCGCTACGAGCAGTACTTC.

This chain connects TRBV27 to TRBJ2-5, with TRBD2 identical over 9 bases. The CDR3 loop spans 15 amino acids. The V and J ends lost 2 bases and 3 bases, in that order; junction bases with no gene match: 4. Germline V gene lookup returns CDR1 MNHEY and CDR2 SMNVEV (reference sequence). The CDR3 DNA follows: TGTGCCAGCAGTTTAGCGGGGGGGCCCAAAGAGACCCAGTACTTC. Translating gives CASSLAGGPKETQYF.

The V and J genes are TRBV30 and TRBJ1-2; possible D gene TRBD1, 5 bases. The V end was cut by 6 bases, the J end by 7 bases, with 18 bases between. The length of the CDR3 is 13 residues. Germline lookup yields CDR1 GTSNPN and CDR2 SVGIG (reference sequence). The CDR3 sequence: CACYLGALPGYTF. CDR3 DNA sequence: TGTGCCTGCTACCTAGGGGCACTTCCTGGCTACACCTTC.

The chain employs TRBV7-9 and TRBJ1-5, with D unresolved. CDR3 length equals 14 residues. V lost 5 bases, J lost 7 bases, and 15 bases lay in between. CDR1 is SEHNR, CDR2 FQNEAQ, per germline (reference sequence). This CDR3 is CASSLGPIDQPQHF. In nucleotides, the CDR3 is TGTGCCAGCAGCCTCGGACCAATTGACCAGCCCCAGCATTTT.

This clone was seen once. The rearrangement links TRBV9 to TRBJ2-3; D gene ambiguous. The CDR3 runs to 12 residues. Germline CDR1 reads SGDLS; CDR2 reads YYNGEE. Trimming took 4 bases from V and 5 from J, leaving 8 bases between them. The CDR3 region has the DNA TGTGCCAGCAGCCCTCGCGGAGATACGCAGTATTTT. Protein product: CASSPRGDTQYF. The full variable domain, rest sourced from reference TRBV9 and TRBJ2-3, is DSGVTQTPKHLITATGQRVTLRCSPRSGDLSVYWYQQSLDQGLQFLIQYYNGEERAKGNILERFSAQQFPDLHSELNLSSLELGDSALYFCASSPRGDTQYFGPGTRLTVL.

This clone has just a few counts. The chain combines TRBV19 with TRBJ2-5; the D is unclear. Trimming removed 1 base at V and 1 base at J, with 4 bases between. This CDR3 is built from 13 residues. Looked up from germline, CDR1 is LNHDA and CDR2 is SQIVND (reference sequence). The CDR3 is CASSIAVQETQYF. The DNA for the CDR3 is TGTGCCAGTAGTATAGCAGTCCAAGAGACCCAGTACTTC.

In the case of this clone: Other DNA sequences in the same sample also yield this CDR3. The rearrangement joins TRBV5-6 to TRBJ1-2; no firm D call. Trimming took off 0 bases at V and 5 bases at J, with 5 bases between the two ends. CDR3 length: 12 amino acids. Looked up from germline, CDR1 is SGHDT and CDR2 is YYEEEE. As DNA, the CDR3 is TGTGCCAGCAGCTTGGGGCAGTATGGCTACACCTTC. This gives the protein CASSLGQYGYTF.

The chain couples TRBV4-1 to TRBJ2-3; 14 bases agree with TRBD2. Looked up from germline, CDR1 is MGHRA and CDR2 is YSYEKL. The ends lost 3 bases at V and 4 bases at J; junction bases unmatched: 9. The CDR3 is 18 amino acids. In nucleotides, the CDR3 is TGCGCCAGCAGCCACGGGACTAGCGGGGGCCGTCCCTCAGATACGCAGTATTTT. This encodes CASSHGTSGGRPSDTQYF.

This chain connects TRBV5-6 to TRBJ1-2, with TRBD1 matching 9 bases. The CDR3 contains 13 residues. With V trimmed by 0 bases and J by 8 bases, 2 bases remained unmatched. Germline V gene lookup returns CDR1 SGHDT and CDR2 YYEEEE. CDR3 sequence (DNA): TGTGCCAGCAGCTTGGGGGACAGGGAAGGCTACACCTTC. This codes for CASSLGDREGYTF.

The chain uses TRBV5-6 and TRBJ1-3, with no clear D. The germline gives CDR1 SGHDT, CDR2 YYEEEE. V was cut by 2 bases and J by 2 bases, with 11 bases left in between. This CDR3 spans 15 amino acids. Here the CDR3 DNA reads TGTGCCAGCAGCTTTGGACTGGGTGCTGGAAACACCATATATTTT. Translation gives CASSFGLGAGNTIYF.